This T cell receptor (beta chain) was documented in a study of molecular identifiers for immune sequencing clone quantification. Background on the study: Replicates partitioned RNA from approximately 20,000 or 98,000 naive CD8 cells into five parts, sequencing four. Study results and caveats: Clone sizes could be underestimated for highly expanded clones when identical TCR molecules share a barcode.

Listed TCR primers and previously described methods were used for bulk TCR libraries. MiXCR, run by TCRdb on the PCR reads, gives a single entry per CDR3 protein. Altogether about 63,000 distinct CDR3 sequences are present, over 15% being singletons, with the ten largest covering 1.4% to 1.5%. CD8+CD4-CCR7+CD45RA+ cells were sorted as naive CD8 T cells. This clonotype was seen at least ten times. Its antigen is not known. The V gene lost 1 base and the J gene lost 2 bases, with 4 bases spanning the gap. This CDR3 has 13 residues. The germline V gene has CDR1 SGDLS and CDR2 YYNGEE. Sequenced material: naive CD8+ T cells from blood, with Jurkat cell RNA spiked in. Subset of the sample: FACS-sorted CD8+CD4-CCR7+CD45RA+ naive T cells. This TCR came from a human donor in good health. Some libraries in this study had Jurkat cell RNA spiked in. The V and J genes are TRBV9 and TRBJ2-4, with D uncertain. DNA for the CDR3: TGTGCCAGCAGCGTACCGCCCAAAAACATTCAGTACTTC. Translating it yields CASSVPPKNIQYF.